These 32 T cell receptor beta chains were all obtained from the same sample, sequenced in a study of blood T cell repertoires in COVID-19. Produced via immunoSEQ multiplex PCR; TCRdb's table is partial and in-frame only. The sample consists of 250,000 to 300,000 clones, roughly 85% of them appearing once. The sequencing sample was made of peripheral blood. These receptor sequences come from a woman aged 65 to 85 with acute or convalescent COVID-19.

The chain links TRBV7-2 to TRBJ2-5; 10 bases are a match to TRBD2. CDR3 length: 16 amino acids. Per the germline V gene, CDR1 is SGHTA and CDR2 is FQGNSA. The trim removed 2 bases at V and 5 bases at J, leaving 8 bases unmatched. The CDR3 region has the DNA TGTGCCAGCAGCTTATTCCGGACTAGCGGTCGTGAGACCCAGTACTTC. It codes for CASSLFRTSGRETQYF.

As to this clone: Other DNA sequences in the same sample also yield this CDR3. The V gene is TRBV12-3 or TRBV12-4, the J gene TRBJ2-1; D may be TRBD1 (5 bases). Trimming took 1 base from V and 10 from J, leaving 5 bases between them. The CDR3 has 11 amino acids. The CDR3 DNA reads as TGTGCCAGCAGTTTAGGGGGCGAGCAGTTCTTC. Translating gives CASSLGGEQFF.

The rearrangement links TRBV5-1 to TRBJ2-2; no clear D. V gave up 0 bases and J gave up 7 bases, with 4 bases separating them. This CDR3 is built from 12 residues. Germline values: CDR1 SGHRS, CDR2 YFSETQ. DNA for the CDR3: TGCGCCAGCAGCTTGGTTATCGGGGAGCTGTTTTTT. Amino acid sequence: CASSLVIGELFF.

Worth noting for this clone: Since no conserved phenylalanine or tryptophan closes the CDR3, a read error is the likely cause. The DNA is left out, because the CDR3 cannot be placed on it with certainty; the CDR3 is given as TCRdb lists it. The chain recombines TRBV6-1 with TRBJ2-7; TRBD1 reflects the table's D call only, with no check against the DNA. CDR1 and CDR2 from the germline V gene are MNHNS and SASEGT. The CDR3 spans 11 residues, counting both ends. Here the CDR3 reads CASSERIRRGL.

The V gene is TRBV7-9, the J gene TRBJ2-7; possible D gene TRBD1, 6 bases. CDR3 length equals 16 residues. The V gene's germline CDR1 is SEHNR and CDR2 FQNEAQ (reference sequence). Trimming shortened V by 4 bases and J by 2 bases, and 18 bases separated the two germline ends. The CDR3 bases are TGTGCCAGCAGCTCCACTCGCGGCAGGGGCACCTACGAGCAGTACTTC. Its translation is CASSSTRGRGTYEQYF.

A few counts support this clone. The chain carries TRBV15 and TRBJ2-3; 11 bases are shared with TRBD2. Losses at the gene ends were 1 base for V and 7 bases for J; bases not matched to a gene: 1. Germline lookup yields CDR1 LNHNV and CDR2 YYDKDF (reference sequence). This CDR3 spans 14 amino acids. This CDR3 reads CATSRASGGYTQYF. The DNA of the CDR3 is TGTGCCACCAGCAGAGCTAGCGGGGGGTATACGCAGTATTTT.

The rearrangement uses TRBV7-6 and TRBJ2-3; 10 bases are shared with TRBD2. Germline V gene data show CDR1 as SGHVS and CDR2 as FNYEAQ. With V trimmed by 1 base and J by 6 bases, 1 base remained unmatched. The CDR3 runs 14 residues. The CDR3 here is CASSLGTSGDTQYF. CDR3 bases: TGTGCCAGCAGCTTAGGGACTAGCGGTGATACGCAGTATTTT.

V gene TRBV6-5 combines with J gene TRBJ1-1; perhaps TRBD1 as D (5 bases). The germline V and J ends were trimmed by 2 bases and 6 bases, with 10 bases remaining between them. This CDR3 is 13 amino acids long. The germline V gene has CDR1 MNHEY and CDR2 SVGAGI. Here the CDR3 DNA reads TGTGCCAGCAGTTACCTCACAGGCCCTGAAGCTTTCTTT. Translated, it gives CASSYLTGPEAFF.

The chain combines TRBV6-5 with TRBJ1-1, with unresolved D. Trimming took off 5 bases at V and 0 bases at J, with 13 bases between the two ends. Germline lookup yields CDR1 MNHEY and CDR2 SVGAGI. This CDR3 contains 15 residues. The CDR3 region is CASSRGRGVNTEAFF. CDR3 nucleotide sequence: TGTGCCAGCAGTCGTGGTCGGGGAGTGAACACTGAAGCTTTCTTT.

The J gene is TRBJ2-5, the V gene TRBV3-1 (or the pseudogene TRBV3-2), with D possibly matching TRBD1 (5 bases). Germline V lookup: CDR1 LGHDT, CDR2 YNNKEL (reference sequence). CDR3 length: 12 residues. V lost 8 bases and J lost 4, with 11 bases in between. CDR3: CASRDRRETQYF. The CDR3 DNA sequence: TGTGCCAGCCGAGACAGAAGAGAGACCCAGTACTTC.

The chain carries TRBV6-1 and TRBJ1-1, with D tentatively TRBD1 (5 bases). CDR3 length equals 15 residues. V shed 3 bases and J shed 0 bases, with 11 bases lying between them. Germline CDR1 MNHNS, CDR2 SASEGT. CDR3 amino acids: CASSEVGAVNTEAFF. In DNA, the CDR3 is TGTGCCAGCAGTGAGGTAGGGGCAGTGAACACTGAAGCTTTCTTT.

This rearrangement joins TRBV6-5 to TRBJ1-3; D is unresolved. V was cut by 0 bases and J by 1 base, with 4 bases left in between. There are 14 residues in the CDR3. The germline CDR1 and CDR2 sequences are MNHEY and SVGAGI. For the CDR3, the DNA is TGTGCCAGCAGTTACTCACAGTCTGGAAACACCATATATTTT. Its protein product is CASSYSQSGNTIYF.

The chain links TRBV6-5 to TRBJ2-3; 8 nucleotides match TRBD1. Germline V lookup: CDR1 MNHEY, CDR2 SVGAGI. The CDR3 contains 13 residues. Germline trimming cut 5 bases from V and 6 bases from J; bases unmatched to any gene: 4. The CDR3 loop reads CASSRTGYDTQYF. Here the CDR3 DNA reads TGTGCCAGCAGTCGGACAGGGTACGATACGCAGTATTTT.

This clone was seen a few times. This CDR3 is CASSLSSFVGPGGTEAFF. The CDR3, as DNA: TGTGCCAGCAGCTTAAGCTCGTTTGTGGGTCCGGGGGGCACTGAAGCTTTCTTT. The V gene is TRBV7-8, the J gene TRBJ1-1, with D perhaps matching TRBD1 (5 bases). V lost 2 bases and J 4 bases, leaving 23 bases between the germline ends. The CDR3 is made up of 18 amino acids. The germline V gene encodes CDR1 SGHVS and CDR2 FQNEAQ.

The genes are TRBV18 and TRBJ1-1, with 7 bases fitting TRBD1. V lost 0 bases to trimming and J lost 1 base; unmatched junction nucleotides: 2. The CDR3 totals 15 residues. Germline V lookup: CDR1 KGHSH, CDR2 LQKENI. As DNA, the CDR3 is TGTGCCAGCTCACCACCGGAGGGGGCGAACACTGAAGCTTTCTTT. Amino acid sequence: CASSPPEGANTEAFF.

The chain carries TRBV9 and TRBJ2-5, with 7 bases identical to TRBD1. This CDR3 has 15 amino acids. Germline V gives CDR1 SGDLS, CDR2 YYNGEE. The junction had 10 bases not matched to a gene; V was cut back by 3 bases and J by 5 bases. The CDR3 here is CASSEQGLTVETQYF. In nucleotides, the CDR3 is TGTGCCAGCAGCGAACAGGGGTTGACAGTGGAGACCCAGTACTTC.

The chain couples TRBV7-9 to TRBJ1-1, with D maybe TRBD1 (6 bases). The CDR3 contains 15 residues. Germline CDR1 and CDR2: SEHNR and FQNEAQ (reference sequence). V was shortened by 0 bases and J by 5 bases, with 13 bases between the two germline ends. The CDR3 DNA follows: TGTGCCAGCAGCTTAGCTCGGTCTAGGGGGACTGAAGCTTTCTTT. Protein sequence: CASSLARSRGTEAFF. Drawing the rest from reference TRBV7-9 and TRBJ1-1, the complete variable domain is DTGVSQNPRHKITKRGQNVTFRCDPISEHNRLYWYRQTLGQGPEFLTYFQNEAQLEKSRLLSDRFSAERPKGSFSTLEIQRTEQGDSAMYLCASSLARSRGTEAFFGQGTRLTVV.

V and J are TRBV5-1 and TRBJ2-5; possible D gene TRBD2, 5 bases. This CDR3 has 13 amino acids. CDR1 SGHRS and CDR2 YFSETQ come from the germline V gene. V was cut by 4 bases and J by 13 bases, with 20 bases left in between. The CDR3 protein is CASSAASRREGYF. CDR3 nucleotides: TGCGCCAGCAGCGCAGCCTCTAGGCGTGAGGGGTACTTC.

The rearrangement joins TRBV6-5 to TRBJ1-6; 7 bases are shared with TRBD1. Germline V CDR1 and CDR2: MNHEY, SVGAGI. Losses at the gene ends were 7 bases for V and 8 bases for J; bases not matched to a gene: 5. CDR3 length equals 13 residues. In DNA form, the CDR3 reads TGTGCCAGCAAGGGACAGCTTTATTCACCCCTCCACTTT. Encoded protein: CASKGQLYSPLHF.

The V call is TRBV20-1, the J call TRBJ1-2; the D is unclear. The CDR3 loop spans 10 amino acids. Trimming removed 1 base at V and 6 bases at J, with 3 bases between. CDR1 and CDR2 (germline): DFQATT, SNEGSKA (reference sequence). DNA for the CDR3: TGCAGTGCTAGAGGCGATGGCTACACCTTC. The encoded protein is CSARGDGYTF.

This clone was detected a few times. The chain recombines TRBV2 with TRBJ1-1; a weak D match, TRBD1 (6 bases). In germline, CDR1 is SNHLY, CDR2 FYNNEI. The CDR3 has 13 residues. Trimming cost V 3 bases and J 5 bases, with 10 bases left between them. The CDR3 coding sequence is TGTGCCAGCAGTGACGGGGGGCGGACTGAAGCTTTCTTT. It translates to CASSDGGRTEAFF.

The CDR3 loop is CASSYYGGKVNYGYTF. The CDR3 DNA reads as TGTGCCAGCAGCTATTATGGGGGGAAAGTAAACTATGGCTACACCTTC. The chain employs TRBV27 and TRBJ1-2; tentative D call: TRBD1 (5 bases). V was pared by 6 bases and J by 2 bases, with 19 bases between. This CDR3 is 16 amino acids long. Germline V lookup: CDR1 MNHEY, CDR2 SMNVEV (reference sequence).

This sequence joins TRBV7-8 and TRBJ2-5; no firm D call. V gave up 0 bases and J gave up 5 bases, with 4 bases separating them. Looked up from germline, CDR1 is SGHVS and CDR2 is FQNEAQ. The CDR3 runs to 12 residues. CDR3 coding DNA: TGTGCCAGCAGCTTAGCGCAGGAGACCCAGTACTTC. As protein: CASSLAQETQYF.

In this sample, this clone turned up a few times. The chain recombines TRBV4-2 with TRBJ2-1; 11 bases align to TRBD2. Trimming cost V 4 bases and J 7 bases; bases outside gene matches: 9. This CDR3 comprises 16 residues. Germline V CDR1 and CDR2: LGHNA, YNFKEQ. CDR3 bases: TGTGCCAGCAGCCCCCACCTAGCGGGGGGAAATAATGAGCAGTTCTTC. As protein: CASSPHLAGGNNEQFF.

V gene TRBV12-3 or TRBV12-4 combines with J gene TRBJ2-7, with 7 positions matching TRBD1. The V and J ends lost 6 bases and 4 bases, in that order; junction bases with no gene match: 6. The CDR3 is 13 residues long. The CDR3 is CASSYEDRYEQYF. CDR3 sequence (DNA): TGTGCCAGCAGCTACGAGGACAGGTACGAGCAGTACTTC.

About this clone itself: Other nucleotide sequences in the sample specify the same CDR3. J is TRBJ1-1 and V is TRBV11-2; no definite D call. The CDR3 runs 14 residues. The V gene's germline CDR1 is SGHAT and CDR2 FQNNGV. Between the trimmed V and J ends, which lost 1 base and 4 bases, there was a span of 10 bases. The CDR3 protein is CASSLARPGTEAFF. DNA of the CDR3: TGTGCCAGCAGCTTAGCACGCCCGGGCACTGAAGCTTTCTTT.

The rearrangement joins TRBV6-5 to TRBJ1-6; unclear D gene. This CDR3 is built from 13 residues. Trimming shortened V by 2 bases and J by 11 bases, and 10 bases separated the two germline ends. Germline CDR1 MNHEY, CDR2 SVGAGI. The CDR3 loop is CASSYGSGTPLHF. CDR3 nucleotides: TGTGCCAGCAGTTACGGGTCAGGCACACCCCTCCACTTT.

The chain carries TRBV6-1 and TRBJ2-7, with D unclear. V lost 0 bases and J lost 3, with 9 bases in between. The V gene's germline CDR1 is MNHNS and CDR2 SASEGT. CDR3 length: 14 residues. In nucleotides, the CDR3 is TGTGCCAGCAGTGAAGCCTCGGGTGGCTACGAGCAGTACTTC. Its translation is CASSEASGGYEQYF.

V and J are TRBV5-1 and TRBJ2-5, with D possibly matching TRBD2 (7 bases). Germline CDR1 SGHRS, CDR2 YFSETQ. This CDR3 spans 16 amino acids. V was pared by 1 base and J by 5 bases, with 18 bases between. In nucleotides, the CDR3 is TGCGCCAGCAGCTTGAATGGGGGGGGCCGGTGGGAGACCCAGTACTTC. It codes for CASSLNGGGRWETQYF.

This clone was detected only a few times. This sequence joins TRBV5-1 and TRBJ1-5; D call uncertain. The germline CDR1 and CDR2 sequences are SGHRS and YFSETQ. Trimming cost V 5 bases and J 1 base, with 13 bases left between them. The CDR3 runs 15 residues. The CDR3 here is CASRPVPGSNQPQHF. In nucleotides, the CDR3 is TGCGCCAGCAGACCTGTCCCCGGGAGCAATCAGCCCCAGCATTTT.

The chain is built from TRBV6-5 and TRBJ1-2, with D possibly TRBD1 on 5 matching bases. The CDR3 has 12 residues. Germline-derived CDR1 and CDR2 are MNHEY and SVGAGI. The ends were cut back, 7 bases at V and 8 bases at J, with 14 bases in the middle. The CDR3 is CASNTAGVGYTF. In nucleotides, the CDR3 is TGTGCCAGCAACACCGCGGGGGTCGGCTACACCTTC.

The gene calls are TRBV6-5 and TRBJ2-7; no reliable D call. V gave up 4 bases and J gave up 7 bases, with 8 bases separating them. The CDR3 loop spans 11 amino acids. CDR1 and CDR2 (germline): MNHEY, SVGAGI. This CDR3 is CASSSLSEQYF. CDR3 nucleotides: TGTGCCAGCAGTTCCCTAAGTGAGCAGTACTTC.